These T cell receptor beta chains were read from a single sample in a study of T cell responses to AZD1222 COVID-19 vaccine. The table came from immunoSEQ multiplex PCR; TCRdb's copy has only in-frame clones and leaves some out. This sample has over 150,000 clones, with about 90% found just once. Sequenced material: peripheral blood, taken on day 0 of AZD1222 vaccination. These receptors came from an adult in good health. The CDR3 runs from the conserved cysteine through the conserved F or W. The D gene is left open where the match is weak. Clone size appears in some rows only: once, few, many, or a class for an expanded clone.

j_gene,d_gene,abundance,v_gene,CDR3aa,CDR3nt
TRBJ2-5,-,-,TRBV12-3/TRBV12-4,CASSSRGQETQYF,TGTGCCAGCAGTTCTCGGGGTCAAGAGACCCAGTACTTC
TRBJ2-1,-,few,TRBV4-2,CASSQDGPGDYNEQFF,TGTGCCAGCAGCCAAGATGGTCCAGGGGACTACAATGAGCAGTTCTTC
TRBJ2-7,TRBD2,-,TRBV18,CASSPPSGGSYEQYF,TGTGCCAGCTCACCACCTAGCGGGGGCTCCTACGAGCAGTACTTC
TRBJ2-3,TRBD2,-,TRBV5-4,CASSRTLAGGTDTQYF,TGTGCCAGCAGCCGGACACTAGCGGGGGGCACAGATACGCAGTATTTT
TRBJ2-1,TRBD2,-,TRBV5-1,CASSRLEGGAEQFF,TGCGCCAGCAGCCGGTTAGAGGGAGGGGCTGAGCAGTTCTTC
TRBJ2-2,-,-,TRBV27,CASSLSGWTANTGELFF,TGTGCCAGCAGTTTATCAGGTTGGACGGCGAACACCGGGGAGCTGTTTTTT
TRBJ1-1,-,-,TRBV27,CASSLSPWEWQEPEAFF,TGTGCCAGCAGTTTATCTCCTTGGGAGTGGCAGGAGCCTGAAGCTTTCTTT
TRBJ1-2,-,-,TRBV7-2,CASSLAGGVNYGYTF,TGTGCCAGCAGCTTAGCGGGGGGCGTTAACTATGGCTACACCTTC
TRBJ2-7,-,-,TRBV7-2,CASSLFDEQYF,TGTGCCAGCAGCTTATTCGACGAGCAGTACTTC
TRBJ2-7,-,once,TRBV28,CASSPGGGYEQYF,TGTGCCAGCAGTCCCGGGGGCGGCTACGAGCAGTACTTC
TRBJ1-6,TRBD1,-,TRBV30,CAWSTGSSYNSPLHF,TGTGCCTGGTCGACAGGGAGTTCCTATAATTCACCCCTCCACTTT
TRBJ1-1,-,-,TRBV5-8,CASSLGRDDEAFF,TGTGCCAGCAGCTTGGGTAGGGATGATGAAGCTTTCTTT
TRBJ2-1,TRBD2,-,TRBV6-1,CASSEALASGEQFF,TGTGCCAGCAGTGAAGCTTTGGCTAGCGGGGAGCAGTTCTTC
TRBJ2-5,-,-,TRBV6-5,CASRSGIEWTQYF,TGTGCCAGCAGGTCCGGGATAGAATGGACCCAGTACTTC
TRBJ2-1,-,-,TRBV9,CASSVGSGVAYNEQFF,TGTGCCAGCAGCGTTGGTTCGGGAGTCGCTTACAATGAGCAGTTCTTC
TRBJ1-6,TRBD1,-,TRBV30,CAWSAQTGGRGSPLHF,TGTGCCTGGAGTGCTCAAACAGGGGGCCGAGGATCACCCCTCCACTTT
TRBJ2-2,-,few,TRBV7-2,CASTSGQNTGELFF,TGTGCCAGCACCTCGGGACAGAACACCGGGGAGCTGTTTTTT
TRBJ1-5,-,-,TRBV6-2/TRBV6-3,CASSSYRDQPQHF,TGTGCCAGCAGTTCTTACCGGGATCAGCCCCAGCATTTT
TRBJ2-5,-,-,TRBV27,CASSYRQRETQYF,TGTGCCAGCAGTTATCGACAGAGAGAGACCCAGTACTTC
TRBJ1-1,-,-,TRBV7-2,CASSLVQGGGAFF,TGTGCCAGCAGCTTAGTCCAGGGAGGGGGAGCTTTCTTT
TRBJ1-5,TRBD1,-,TRBV7-2,CASSTGTGRNGQPQHF,TGTGCCAGCAGCACCGGGACAGGGAGGAATGGTCAGCCCCAGCATTTT
TRBJ2-7,-,-,TRBV15,CATSRVGGISEQYF,TGTGCCACCAGCAGAGTGGGCGGGATCTCCGAGCAGTACTTC
TRBJ1-4,-,once,TRBV20-1,CSARAWEKLFF,TGCAGTGCTAGAGCTTGGGAAAAACTGTTTTTT
TRBJ1-2,-,-,TRBV5-1,CATLHYGYTF,TGCGCTACCCTTCACTATGGCTACACCTTC
TRBJ1-3,-,once,TRBV28,CASRGGLSGNTIYF,TGTGCCAGCAGGGGAGGGCTCTCTGGAAACACCATATATTTT
TRBJ2-7,-,-,TRBV28,CASSRTGTVTGEQYF,TGTGCCAGCAGCCGAACCGGGACGGTAACGGGCGAGCAGTACTTC
TRBJ2-2,-,few,TRBV7-9,CASSLARLSINTGELFF,TGTGCCAGCAGCTTAGCGCGGTTATCCATCAACACCGGGGAGCTGTTTTTT
TRBJ2-7,-,-,TRBV9,CASSASQGLGYEQYF,TGTGCCAGCAGCGCCAGCCAGGGGCTGGGATACGAGCAGTACTTC
TRBJ1-2,-,-,TRBV12-3/TRBV12-4,CASSLTVSYGYTF,TGTGCCAGCAGTCTTACAGTCAGCTATGGCTACACCTTC
TRBJ1-4,-,-,TRBV4-1,CASSQEKARREKLFF,TGCGCCAGCAGCCAAGAGAAGGCCAGAAGGGAAAAACTGTTTTTT
TRBJ1-2,-,once,TRBV6-5,CASSLRALSNYGYTF,TGTGCCAGCAGTCTCAGGGCCCTGTCTAACTATGGCTACACCTTC
TRBJ1-1,TRBD1,-,TRBV29-1,CSVESPGQGDTEAFF,TGCAGCGTTGAATCGCCGGGACAGGGGGACACTGAAGCTTTCTTT
TRBJ1-2,TRBD1,-,TRBV28,CASSPPTGFGYTF,TGTGCCAGCAGTCCGCCGACAGGGTTCGGCTACACCTTC
TRBJ1-4,-,-,TRBV2,CASSERSVEKLFF,TGTGCCAGCAGTGAACGTTCGGTTGAAAAACTGTTTTTT
TRBJ2-5,TRBD2,-,TRBV2,CASSPSGGGPGTQYF,TGTGCCAGCAGCCCTAGCGGGGGGGGCCCAGGAACCCAGTACTTC
TRBJ1-2,TRBD1,-,TRBV7-9,CASSSQRGPIYGYTF,TGTGCCAGCAGTTCGCAGAGGGGGCCGATCTATGGCTACACCTTC
TRBJ1-5,-,-,TRBV6-6,CASSYGVGDSNQPQHF,TGTGCCAGCAGTTACGGGGTAGGGGATAGCAATCAGCCCCAGCATTTT
TRBJ1-5,TRBD1,-,TRBV28,CASSLGDRPQPQHF,TGTGCCAGCAGTTTGGGGGACAGACCTCAGCCCCAGCATTTT
TRBJ2-1,TRBD2,-,TRBV5-4,CASSPLAVSYNEQFF,TGTGCCAGCAGCCCCCTAGCGGTCTCCTACAATGAGCAGTTCTTC
TRBJ1-1,-,-,TRBV30,CAWSVLGNTEAFF,TGTGCCTGGAGTGTATTGGGGAACACTGAAGCTTTCTTT
TRBJ2-7,TRBD2,-,TRBV7-2,CASSGGGTSGRGEQYF,TGTGCCAGCAGCGGGGGCGGGACTAGCGGGAGGGGCGAGCAGTACTTC
TRBJ1-2,-,-,TRBV7-2,CASSPGGMAHYGYTF,TGTGCCAGCAGTCCGGGGGGGATGGCCCACTATGGCTACACCTTC
TRBJ1-1,-,-,TRBV5-1,CASKPPSENTEAFF,TGCGCCAGCAAACCCCCTTCGGAGAACACTGAAGCTTTCTTT
TRBJ2-5,TRBD2,-,TRBV14,CASSPGLAGEVETQYF,TGTGCCAGCAGCCCCGGACTAGCGGGAGAGGTAGAGACCCAGTACTTC
TRBJ1-4,-,few,TRBV6-2/TRBV6-3,CASSYSSERPPNEKLFF,TGTGCCAGCAGTTACTCATCGGAAAGACCCCCTAATGAAAAACTGTTTTTT
TRBJ2-5,TRBD1,-,TRBV28,CASSFIDPGQGMETQYF,TGTGCCAGCAGTTTCATCGACCCGGGACAGGGGATGGAGACCCAGTACTTC
TRBJ1-1,-,-,TRBV13,CASSSASWGQNTEAFF,TGTGCCAGCAGCTCGGCCAGCTGGGGACAGAACACTGAAGCTTTCTTT
TRBJ1-5,-,-,TRBV6-5,CASSRYNQPQHF,TGTGCCAGCAGCAGGTACAATCAGCCCCAGCATTTT
TRBJ1-6,-,once,TRBV5-1,CASSLLMDGYNSPLHF,TGCGCCAGCAGCCTATTAATGGACGGTTATAATTCACCCCTCCACTTT
TRBJ1-4,-,-,TRBV6-2/TRBV6-3,CASSYPREPWEKLFF,TGTGCCAGCAGTTACCCTCGGGAGCCTTGGGAAAAACTGTTTTTT
TRBJ2-5,-,-,TRBV5-6,CASSLFSGLWETQYF,TGTGCCAGCAGCTTGTTCTCAGGGTTATGGGAGACCCAGTACTTC